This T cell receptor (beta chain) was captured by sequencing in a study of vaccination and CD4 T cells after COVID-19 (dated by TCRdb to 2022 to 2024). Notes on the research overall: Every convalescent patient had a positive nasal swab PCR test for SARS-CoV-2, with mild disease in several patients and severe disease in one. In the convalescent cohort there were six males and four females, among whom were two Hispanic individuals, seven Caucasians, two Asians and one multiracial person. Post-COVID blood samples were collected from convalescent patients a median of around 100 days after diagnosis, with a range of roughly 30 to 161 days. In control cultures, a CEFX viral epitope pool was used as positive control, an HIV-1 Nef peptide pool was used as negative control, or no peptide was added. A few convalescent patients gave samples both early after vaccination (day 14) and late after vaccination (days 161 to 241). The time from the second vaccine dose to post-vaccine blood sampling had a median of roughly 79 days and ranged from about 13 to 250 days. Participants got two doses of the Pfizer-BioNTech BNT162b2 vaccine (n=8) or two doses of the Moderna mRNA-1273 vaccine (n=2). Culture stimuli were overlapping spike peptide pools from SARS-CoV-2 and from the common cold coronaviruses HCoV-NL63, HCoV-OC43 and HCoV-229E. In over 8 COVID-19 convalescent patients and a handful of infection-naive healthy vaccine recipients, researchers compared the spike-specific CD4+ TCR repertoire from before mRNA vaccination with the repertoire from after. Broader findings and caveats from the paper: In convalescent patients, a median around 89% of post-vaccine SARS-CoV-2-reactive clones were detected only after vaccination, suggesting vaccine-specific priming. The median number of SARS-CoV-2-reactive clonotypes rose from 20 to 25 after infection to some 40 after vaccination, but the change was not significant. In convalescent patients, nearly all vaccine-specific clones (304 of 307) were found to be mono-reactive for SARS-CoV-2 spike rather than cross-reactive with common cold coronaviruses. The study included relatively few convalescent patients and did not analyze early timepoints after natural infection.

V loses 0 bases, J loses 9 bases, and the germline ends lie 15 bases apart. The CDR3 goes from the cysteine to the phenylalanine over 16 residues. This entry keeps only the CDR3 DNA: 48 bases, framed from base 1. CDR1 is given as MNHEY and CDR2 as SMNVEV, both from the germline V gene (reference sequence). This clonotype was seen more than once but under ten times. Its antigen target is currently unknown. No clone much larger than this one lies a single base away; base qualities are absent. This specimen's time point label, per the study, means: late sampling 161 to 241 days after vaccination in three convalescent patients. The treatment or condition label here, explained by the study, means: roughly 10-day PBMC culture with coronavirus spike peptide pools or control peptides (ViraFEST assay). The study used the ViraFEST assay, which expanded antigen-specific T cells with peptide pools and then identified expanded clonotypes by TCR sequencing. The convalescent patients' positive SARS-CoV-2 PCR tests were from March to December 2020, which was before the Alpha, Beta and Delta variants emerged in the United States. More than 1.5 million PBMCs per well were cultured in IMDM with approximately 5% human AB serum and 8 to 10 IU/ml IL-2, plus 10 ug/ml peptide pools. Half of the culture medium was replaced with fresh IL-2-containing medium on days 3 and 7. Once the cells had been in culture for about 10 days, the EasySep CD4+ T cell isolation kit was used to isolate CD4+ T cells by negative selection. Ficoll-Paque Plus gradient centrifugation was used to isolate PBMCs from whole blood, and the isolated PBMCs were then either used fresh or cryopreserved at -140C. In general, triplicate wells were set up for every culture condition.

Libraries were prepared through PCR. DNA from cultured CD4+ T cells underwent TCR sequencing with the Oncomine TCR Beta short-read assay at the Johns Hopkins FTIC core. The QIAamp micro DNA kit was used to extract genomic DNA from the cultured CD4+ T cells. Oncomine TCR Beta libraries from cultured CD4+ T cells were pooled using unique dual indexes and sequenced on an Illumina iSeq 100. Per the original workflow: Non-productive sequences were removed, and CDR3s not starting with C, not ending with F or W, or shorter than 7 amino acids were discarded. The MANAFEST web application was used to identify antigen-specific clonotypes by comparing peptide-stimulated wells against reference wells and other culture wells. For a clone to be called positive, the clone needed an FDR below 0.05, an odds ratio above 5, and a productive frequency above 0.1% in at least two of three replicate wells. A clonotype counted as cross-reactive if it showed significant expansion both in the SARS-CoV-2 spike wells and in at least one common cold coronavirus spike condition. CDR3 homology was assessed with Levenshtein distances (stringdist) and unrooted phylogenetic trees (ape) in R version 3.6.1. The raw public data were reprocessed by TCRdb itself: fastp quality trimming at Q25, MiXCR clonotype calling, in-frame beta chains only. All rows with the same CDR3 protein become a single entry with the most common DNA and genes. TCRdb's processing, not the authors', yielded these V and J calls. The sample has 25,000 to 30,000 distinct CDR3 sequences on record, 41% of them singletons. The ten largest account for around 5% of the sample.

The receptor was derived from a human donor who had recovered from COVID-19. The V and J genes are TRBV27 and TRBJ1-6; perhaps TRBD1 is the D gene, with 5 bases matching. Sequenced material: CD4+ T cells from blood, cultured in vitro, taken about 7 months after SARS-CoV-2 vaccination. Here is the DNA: TGTGCCAGCAGTTTATCTGGGACCGGTTTCGGTTCACCCCTCCACTTT. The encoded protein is CASSLSGTGFGSPLHF.